One sample yielded the 3 T cell receptor beta chains listed below, sequenced in a study of blood T cell repertoires in COVID-19. Here immunoSEQ multiplex PCR was the method, and the copy in TCRdb shows in-frame clones only, minus some. The table includes about 45,000 clones, over 75% detected once. Input material: peripheral blood. The receptors derive from a woman older than 75 with acute or convalescent COVID-19.

The genes are TRBV27 and TRBJ2-3; tentative D call: TRBD1 (7 bases). The CDR3 sequence is 14 residues long. The germline V gene encodes CDR1 MNHEY and CDR2 SMNVEV (reference sequence). Trimming took 8 bases from V and 5 from J, leaving 17 bases between them. This chain's CDR3 is CASGRQGGLDTQYF. The CDR3 nucleotides read TGTGCCAGCGGGAGACAGGGAGGTTTAGATACGCAGTATTTT.

The DNA of the CDR3 is TGTGCCAGCACCCAAAAAACAGTTCCAGATACGCAGTATTTT. Translated: CASTQKTVPDTQYF. The chain carries TRBV6-5 and TRBJ2-3; D unclear. The germline V gene has CDR1 MNHEY and CDR2 SVGAGI. Trimming cost V 7 bases and J 4 bases, with 15 bases left between them. The CDR3 has 14 amino acids.

The chain uses TRBV6-5 and TRBJ1-1; tentatively, D is TRBD1 (5 bases). The CDR3 length is 14 residues. Trimming removed 7 bases at V and 0 bases at J, with 12 bases between. The germline V gene has CDR1 MNHEY and CDR2 SVGAGI. CDR3 bases: TGTGCCAGCAAGAAACAGGAGTTGAACACTGAAGCTTTCTTT. Residues: CASKKQELNTEAFF.